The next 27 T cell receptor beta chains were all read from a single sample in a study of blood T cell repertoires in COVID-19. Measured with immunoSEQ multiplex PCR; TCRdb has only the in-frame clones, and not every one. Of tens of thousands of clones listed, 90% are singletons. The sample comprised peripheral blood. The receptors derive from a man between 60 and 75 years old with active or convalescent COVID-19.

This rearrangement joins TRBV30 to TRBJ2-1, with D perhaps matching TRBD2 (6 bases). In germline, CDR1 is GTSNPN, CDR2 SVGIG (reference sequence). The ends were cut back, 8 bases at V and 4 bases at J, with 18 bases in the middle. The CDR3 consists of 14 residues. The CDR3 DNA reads TGTGCCACCTCCCGGGACTCCTTTTACAATGAGCAGTTCTTC. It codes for CATSRDSFYNEQFF. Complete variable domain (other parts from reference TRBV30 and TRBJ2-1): SQTIHQWPATLVQPVGSPLSLECTVEGTSNPNLYWYRQAAGRGLQLLFYSVGIGQISSEVPQNLSASRPQDRQFILSSKKLLLSDSGFYLCATSRDSFYNEQFFGPGTRLTVL.

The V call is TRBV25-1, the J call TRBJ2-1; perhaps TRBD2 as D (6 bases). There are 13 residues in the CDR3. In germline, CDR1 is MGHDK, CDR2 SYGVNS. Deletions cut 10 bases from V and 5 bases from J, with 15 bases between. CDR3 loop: CAITGGGDNEQFF. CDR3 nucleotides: TGTGCCATCACGGGCGGAGGGGACAATGAGCAGTTCTTC.

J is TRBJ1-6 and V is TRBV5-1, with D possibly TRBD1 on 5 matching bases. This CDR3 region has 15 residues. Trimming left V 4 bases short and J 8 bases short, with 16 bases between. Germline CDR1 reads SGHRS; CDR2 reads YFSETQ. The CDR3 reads CASSRGGGGDSPLHF. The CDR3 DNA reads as TGCGCCAGCAGCAGGGGAGGCGGGGGTGATTCACCCCTCCACTTT.

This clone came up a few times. CDR3: CASSPRVPRDRESGYTF. The CDR3 bases are TGTGCCAGCTCACCACGCGTTCCTCGGGACAGGGAGAGTGGCTACACCTTC. This chain uses TRBV18 with TRBJ1-2; 9 bases line up with TRBD1. Per the germline V gene, CDR1 is KGHSH and CDR2 is LQKENI. The CDR3 extends over 17 amino acids. After removal of 1 base from V and 7 bases from J, the junction contained 13 bases not matched to a gene.

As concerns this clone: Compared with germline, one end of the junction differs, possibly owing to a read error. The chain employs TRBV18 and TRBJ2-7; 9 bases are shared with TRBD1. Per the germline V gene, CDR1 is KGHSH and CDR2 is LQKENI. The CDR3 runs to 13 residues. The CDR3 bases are TGTGCCAGCTCACCACCGGCCGGGACAGGGTTAAACTTC. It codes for CASSPPAGTGLNF.

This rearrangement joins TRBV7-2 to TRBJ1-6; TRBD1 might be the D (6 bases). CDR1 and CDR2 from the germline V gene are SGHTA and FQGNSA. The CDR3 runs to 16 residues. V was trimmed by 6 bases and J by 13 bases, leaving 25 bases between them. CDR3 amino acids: CASRPRRQAYIWPLHF. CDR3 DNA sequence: TGTGCCAGCAGACCCCGCCGACAGGCCTATATCTGGCCCCTCCACTTT. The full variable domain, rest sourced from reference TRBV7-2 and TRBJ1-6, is GAGVSQSPSNKVTEKGKDVELRCDPISGHTALYWYRQSLGQGLEFLIYFQGNSAPDKSGLPSDRFSAERTGGSVSTLTIQRTQQEDSAVYLCASRPRRQAYIWPLHFGNGTRLTVT.

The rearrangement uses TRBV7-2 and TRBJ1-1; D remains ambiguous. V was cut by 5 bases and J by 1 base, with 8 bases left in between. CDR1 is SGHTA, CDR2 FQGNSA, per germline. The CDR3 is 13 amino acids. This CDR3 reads CASSPTRNTEAFF. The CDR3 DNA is TGTGCCAGCAGCCCGACTCGGAACACTGAAGCTTTCTTT.

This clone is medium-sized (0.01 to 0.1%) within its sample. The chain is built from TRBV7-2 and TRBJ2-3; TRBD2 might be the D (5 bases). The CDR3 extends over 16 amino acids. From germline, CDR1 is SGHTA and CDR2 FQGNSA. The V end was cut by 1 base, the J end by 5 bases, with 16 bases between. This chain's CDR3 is CASSLGVRGSQDTQYF. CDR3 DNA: TGTGCCAGCAGCTTAGGTGTGCGTGGGAGCCAAGATACGCAGTATTTT.

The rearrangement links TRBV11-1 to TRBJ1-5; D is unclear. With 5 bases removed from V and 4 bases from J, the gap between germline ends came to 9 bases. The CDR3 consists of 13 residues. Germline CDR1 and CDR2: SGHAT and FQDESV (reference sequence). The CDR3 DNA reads TGTGCCAGCAGCCTTGGACTTAATCAGCCCCAGCATTTT. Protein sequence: CASSLGLNQPQHF.

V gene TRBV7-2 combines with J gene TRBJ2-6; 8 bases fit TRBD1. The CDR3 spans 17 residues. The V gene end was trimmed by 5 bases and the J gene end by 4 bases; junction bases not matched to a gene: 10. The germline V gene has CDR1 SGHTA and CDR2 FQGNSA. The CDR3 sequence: CASSGGQGAYGANVLTF. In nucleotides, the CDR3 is TGTGCCAGCAGCGGCGGACAGGGTGCATACGGGGCCAACGTCCTGACTTTC.

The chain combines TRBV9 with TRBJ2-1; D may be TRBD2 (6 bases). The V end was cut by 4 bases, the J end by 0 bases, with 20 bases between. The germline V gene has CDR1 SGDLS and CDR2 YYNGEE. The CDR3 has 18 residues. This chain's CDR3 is CASSTPILASSSYNEQFF. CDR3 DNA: TGTGCCAGCAGCACGCCTATCCTAGCGTCTAGCTCCTACAATGAGCAGTTCTTC.

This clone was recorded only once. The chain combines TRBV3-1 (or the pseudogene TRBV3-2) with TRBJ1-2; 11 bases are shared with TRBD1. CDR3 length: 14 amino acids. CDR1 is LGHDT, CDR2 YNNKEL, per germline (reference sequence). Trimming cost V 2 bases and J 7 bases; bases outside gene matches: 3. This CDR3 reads CASSQRDRGGGYTF. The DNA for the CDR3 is TGTGCCAGCAGCCAAAGGGACAGGGGGGGTGGCTACACCTTC.

CDR3 amino acids: CASSPAGTGYNEQFF. The CDR3, as DNA: TGTGCCAGCAGTCCCGCCGGGACAGGATACAATGAGCAGTTCTTC. The gene calls are TRBV2 and TRBJ2-1; 8 bases agree with TRBD1. From germline, CDR1 is SNHLY and CDR2 FYNNEI. V lost 5 bases to trimming and J lost 4 bases; unmatched junction nucleotides: 7. This CDR3 spans 15 amino acids.

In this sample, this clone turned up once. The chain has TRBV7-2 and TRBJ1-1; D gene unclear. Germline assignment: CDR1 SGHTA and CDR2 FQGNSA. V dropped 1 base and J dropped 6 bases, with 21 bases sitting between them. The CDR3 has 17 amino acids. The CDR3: CASSLVAPYRGTPEAFF. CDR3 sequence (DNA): TGTGCCAGCAGCTTAGTGGCACCCTACCGCGGAACGCCTGAAGCTTTCTTT. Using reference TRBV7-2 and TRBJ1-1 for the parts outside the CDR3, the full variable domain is GAGVSQSPSNKVTEKGKDVELRCDPISGHTALYWYRQSLGQGLEFLIYFQGNSAPDKSGLPSDRFSAERTGGSVSTLTIQRTQQEDSAVYLCASSLVAPYRGTPEAFFGQGTRLTVV.

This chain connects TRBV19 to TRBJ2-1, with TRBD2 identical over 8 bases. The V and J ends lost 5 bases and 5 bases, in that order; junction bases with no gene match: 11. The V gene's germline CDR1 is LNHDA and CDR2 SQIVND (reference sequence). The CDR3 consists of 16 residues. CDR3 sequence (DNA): TGTGCCAGTAGTTCTTGGGTAGCGGGAATTGACAATGAGCAGTTCTTC. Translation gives CASSSWVAGIDNEQFF.

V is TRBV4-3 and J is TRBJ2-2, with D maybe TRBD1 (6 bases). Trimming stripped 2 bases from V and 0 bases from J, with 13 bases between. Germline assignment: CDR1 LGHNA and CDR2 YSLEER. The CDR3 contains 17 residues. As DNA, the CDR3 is TGCGCCAGCAGCCAACCGACACAGGGTCCGAACACCGGGGAGCTGTTTTTT. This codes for CASSQPTQGPNTGELFF.

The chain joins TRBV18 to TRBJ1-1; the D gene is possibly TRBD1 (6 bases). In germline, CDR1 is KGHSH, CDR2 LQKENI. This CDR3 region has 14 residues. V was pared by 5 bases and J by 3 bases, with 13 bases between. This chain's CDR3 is CASSERQVDTEAFF. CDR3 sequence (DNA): TGTGCCAGCTCAGAAAGACAGGTGGACACTGAAGCTTTCTTT.

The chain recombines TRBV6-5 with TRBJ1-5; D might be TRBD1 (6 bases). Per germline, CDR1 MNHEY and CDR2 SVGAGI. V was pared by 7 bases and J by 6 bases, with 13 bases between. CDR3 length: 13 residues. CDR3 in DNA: TGTGCCAGCAACGAAAACAGGGTTCAGCCCCAGCATTTT. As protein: CASNENRVQPQHF.

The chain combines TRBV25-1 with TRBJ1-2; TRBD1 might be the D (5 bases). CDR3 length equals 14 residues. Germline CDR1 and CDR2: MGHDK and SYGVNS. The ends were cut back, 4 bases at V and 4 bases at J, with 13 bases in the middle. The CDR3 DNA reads TGTGCCAGCAGTGGATCCGTCGACAGCTATGGCTACACCTTC. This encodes CASSGSVDSYGYTF.

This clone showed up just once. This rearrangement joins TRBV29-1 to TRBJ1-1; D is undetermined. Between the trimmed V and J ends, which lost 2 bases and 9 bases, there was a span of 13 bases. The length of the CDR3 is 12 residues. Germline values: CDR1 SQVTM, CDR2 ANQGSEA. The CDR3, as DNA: TGCAGCGTTGAAAGGCCCCCGGGGAAAGCTTTCTTT. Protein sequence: CSVERPPGKAFF.

As DNA, the CDR3 is TGTGCCATCAGTGAGTCGGCCCTCTGGACAGGGGTCTATAGCAATCAGCCCCAGCATTTT. It yields the protein CAISESALWTGVYSNQPQHF. J is TRBJ1-5 and V is TRBV10-3, with TRBD1 matching over 9 bases. With 0 bases clipped from V and 0 bases from J, the junction kept 12 bases outside the gene matches. Per the germline V gene, CDR1 is ENHRY and CDR2 is SYGVKD. The CDR3 contains 20 residues.

This chain's CDR3 is CAGKKGLVTDTQYF. DNA for the CDR3: TGTGCCGGAAAAAAGGGGTTAGTGACAGATACGCAGTATTTT. The J gene is TRBJ2-3, the V gene TRBV28; a possible D gene is TRBD1 (5 bases). Trimming stripped 11 bases from V and 3 bases from J, with 18 bases between. The CDR3 length is 14 residues. The germline CDR1 and CDR2 sequences are MDHEN and SYDVKM.

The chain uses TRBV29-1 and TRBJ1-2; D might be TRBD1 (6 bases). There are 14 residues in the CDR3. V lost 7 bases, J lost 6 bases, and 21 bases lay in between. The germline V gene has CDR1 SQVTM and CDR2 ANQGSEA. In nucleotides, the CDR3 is TGCAGCGCCCTAAGGGGGGGAAGCAGGGATGGCTACACCTTC. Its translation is CSALRGGSRDGYTF.

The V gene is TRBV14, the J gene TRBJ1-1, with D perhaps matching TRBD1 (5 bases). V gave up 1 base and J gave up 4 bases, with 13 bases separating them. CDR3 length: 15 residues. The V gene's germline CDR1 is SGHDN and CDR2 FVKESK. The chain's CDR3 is CASSQAGSWSTEAFF. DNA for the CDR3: TGTGCCAGCAGCCAAGCAGGGTCCTGGTCCACTGAAGCTTTCTTT.

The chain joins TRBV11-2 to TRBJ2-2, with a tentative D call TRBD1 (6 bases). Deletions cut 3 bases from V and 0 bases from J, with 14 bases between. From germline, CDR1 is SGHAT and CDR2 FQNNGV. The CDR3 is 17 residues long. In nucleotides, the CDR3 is TGTGCCAGCAGCTTCGGGTTCGCAGGGGCGAACACCGGGGAGCTGTTTTTT. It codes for CASSFGFAGANTGELFF.

The CDR3 DNA is TGTGCCTGGAGCAGGGGGGCTGGGAATGAGCAGTTCTTC. Translated: CAWSRGAGNEQFF. The chain joins TRBV30 to TRBJ2-1; a possible D gene is TRBD1 (7 bases). The CDR3 consists of 13 residues. Germline CDR1 is GTSNPN and CDR2 is SVGIG (reference sequence). V lost 3 bases and J 7 bases, leaving 13 bases between the germline ends.

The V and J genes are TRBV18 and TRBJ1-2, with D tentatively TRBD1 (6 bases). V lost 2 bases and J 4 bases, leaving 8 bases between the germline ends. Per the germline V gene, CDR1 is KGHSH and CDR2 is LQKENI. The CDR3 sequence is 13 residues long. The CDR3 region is CASSPVDSYGYTF. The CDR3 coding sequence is TGTGCCAGCTCACCAGTGGACAGCTATGGCTACACCTTC.